This passage covers 3 T cell receptor beta chains from one sample sequenced in a study of shared clonotypes between healthy human individuals. Sequencing used immunoSEQ multiplex PCR; TCRdb keeps in-frame clones, though not all of them. The table lists around 1,000,000 clones, approximately 80% of them singletons. The specimen sequenced was memory CD4+ T cells from PBMCs. The subset: CD45RA-negative fraction. The receptor set was obtained from a man aged 18 to 29 in good health. Some clones in this sample may be carry-over from other donors' samples.

This clone was observed a handful of times. V and J are TRBV9 and TRBJ1-4; a weak D match, TRBD1 (6 bases). The length of the CDR3 is 15 residues. The ends were cut back, 0 bases at V and 7 bases at J, with 13 bases in the middle. Per germline, CDR1 SGDLS and CDR2 YYNGEE. The CDR3 spells CASSVEGQPFEKLFF. DNA for the CDR3: TGTGCCAGCAGCGTAGAAGGACAGCCCTTTGAAAAACTGTTTTTT.

This clone showed up just once. Additional DNA sequences in this sample encode the identical CDR3. This chain's CDR3 is CASSYSGYNEQFF. The CDR3 DNA is TGTGCCAGCAGTTACTCGGGCTACAATGAGCAGTTCTTC. The rearrangement uses TRBV6-6 and TRBJ2-1, with D unclear. CDR3 length: 13 amino acids. CDR1 is MNHNY and CDR2 is SVGAGI in the germline V gene (reference sequence). Between the trimmed V and J ends, which lost 0 bases and 3 bases, there was a span of 3 bases.

A single count supports this clone. The CDR3, as DNA: TGTGCCAGCAGCGCCGGACAGGGAAAAAACATTCAGTACTTC. This encodes CASSAGQGKNIQYF. This chain joins TRBV9 and TRBJ2-4, with 8 bases lining up with TRBD1. V gave up 3 bases and J gave up 4 bases; unmatched junction bases: 3. This CDR3 is 14 amino acids long. In germline, CDR1 is SGDLS, CDR2 YYNGEE.